This T cell receptor beta chain derives from a study of metastatic and nonmetastatic thyroid tumors. Study at large: The authors compared repertoires across blood and tumor or nodule tissue from malignant and benign thyroid patients.

Study processing details: The study's classifier, a distant-metastasis tool for papillary thyroid cancer, was built using CDR3 differences across clinicopathological groups. From the PCR reads, TCRdb re-called clones with MiXCR. The V and J calls shown here were made by TCRdb, not taken from the authors' results. The sample lists tens of thousands of clones, roughly a quarter occurring once. Overall study results and limits: Significantly higher TCR beta diversity was reportedly seen in malignant thyroid tumors than benign nodules, in blood and tumor.

Among the patients, none had received any treatment before thyroid surgery. On this clone itself: Its antigen is still unknown.

The receptor was derived from a male donor with papillary thyroid cancer or a benign thyroid nodule (not recorded which). Some clones in this sample may be carry-over from other donors' samples. The sample comprised blood.

As DNA, the CDR3 is TGTGCCAGCAGCCGGGCTAGCGGGGGGGCCGGGGAGACCCAGTACTTC. It specifies CASSRASGGAGETQYF. This rearrangement joins TRBV7-6 to TRBJ2-5; 12 bases are a match to TRBD2. This CDR3 has 16 residues. The germline CDR1 and CDR2 sequences are SGHVS and FNYEAQ. The J segment lost 5 bases and the V segment lost 5 bases, leaving 9 bases of the junction unmatched.